The next 23 T cell receptor beta chains were all read from a single sample in a study of blood T cell repertoires in COVID-19 (dated by TCRdb to the early 2020s). The method was the immunoSEQ multiplex PCR assay. The table was pulled from immuneACCESS by TCRdb, which kept in-frame rearrangements only. Such tables lose some clones; where checked, under half of the loss comes from unresolved V genes, and the rest has no known cause. This sample gives about 280,000 clones in total; almost 90% of them show up just once. Around 1.7% of the sample lies in the top ten. The sample comprised PBMCs or T cells enriched from blood (not recorded which). These receptors were collected from a woman in her late teens or twenties with acute COVID-19.

V and J are TRBV2 and TRBJ2-7; 10 positions agree with TRBD1. Germline V lookup: CDR1 SNHLY, CDR2 FYNNEI. Germline trimming cut 7 bases from V and 6 bases from J; bases unmatched to any gene: 6. The CDR3 length is 13 residues. CDR3 coding DNA: TGTGCCAGCAAGGGGGACAGGGGTTCCGAGCAGTACTTC. Translation gives CASKGDRGSEQYF.

This chain uses TRBV7-9 with TRBJ1-5, with 9 bases that match TRBD1. This CDR3 spans 16 amino acids. The germline CDR1 and CDR2 sequences are SEHNR and FQNEAQ (reference sequence). J was trimmed by 0 bases and V by 5 bases; bases with no gene match: 5. CDR3 DNA sequence: TGTGCCAGCAGCCCGGACAGGGGCCATAGCAATCAGCCCCAGCATTTT. As protein: CASSPDRGHSNQPQHF.

The genes are TRBV19 and TRBJ1-2, with a possible D match to TRBD1 (5 bases). The CDR3 has 15 amino acids. V was clipped by 6 bases and J by 2 bases, with 16 bases between them. Germline CDR1 is LNHDA and CDR2 is SQIVND (reference sequence). As DNA, the CDR3 is TGTGCCAGTAGAGGGGACGGCGGGGGAAACTATGGCTACACCTTC. It encodes CASRGDGGGNYGYTF.

The rearrangement links TRBV7-2 to TRBJ1-2; no firm D call. This CDR3 contains 15 residues. Trimming removed 4 bases at V and 0 bases at J, with 12 bases between. Germline V lookup: CDR1 SGHTA, CDR2 FQGNSA. CDR3 nucleotides: TGTGCCAGCAGCTCGTTTGTCGAGTCTAACTATGGCTACACCTTC. Translation gives CASSSFVESNYGYTF. The variable domain in full, with the rest retrieved from reference TRBV7-2 and TRBJ1-2, is GAGVSQSPSNKVTEKGKDVELRCDPISGHTALYWYRQSLGQGLEFLIYFQGNSAPDKSGLPSDRFSAERTGGSVSTLTIQRTQQEDSAVYLCASSSFVESNYGYTFGSGTRLTVV.

V gene TRBV7-2 combines with J gene TRBJ2-3, with TRBD2 identical over 12 bases. In germline, CDR1 is SGHTA, CDR2 FQGNSA. V dropped 1 base and J dropped 4; count of bases not matched to a gene: 9. The CDR3 covers 18 residues. The CDR3 DNA sequence: TGTGCCAGCAGCTTAGAGACACTAGCGGGAGGATGGGCAGATACGCAGTATTTT. It translates to CASSLETLAGGWADTQYF.

The chain is built from TRBV10-2 and TRBJ1-1; no clear D gene. V dropped 6 bases and J dropped 3 bases, with 8 bases sitting between them. CDR3 length equals 12 residues. The germline V gene has CDR1 WSHSY and CDR2 SAAADI. CDR3 sequence: CASRRLDTEAFF. DNA of the CDR3: TGCGCCAGCAGACGGTTGGACACTGAAGCTTTCTTT.

In this sample, this clone turned up once. The chain couples TRBV4-1 to TRBJ2-1, with D possibly TRBD1 on 6 matching bases. Trimming pared 2 bases from V and 5 bases from J, leaving 13 bases between. The CDR3 covers 15 residues. Germline values: CDR1 MGHRA, CDR2 YSYEKL. The CDR3 is CASSQSQTGNNEQFF. In DNA, the CDR3 is TGCGCCAGCAGCCAATCCCAGACAGGAAACAATGAGCAGTTCTTC.

CDR3 bases: TGTGCCAGCAGCTATGGACTAGCGAAGAGCTACGAGCAGTACTTC. The encoded protein is CASSYGLAKSYEQYF. The rearrangement joins TRBV7-2 to TRBJ2-7, with 9 bases aligning to TRBD2. CDR3 length: 15 amino acids. Germline trimming cut 4 bases from V and 3 bases from J; bases unmatched to any gene: 7. CDR1 is SGHTA and CDR2 is FQGNSA in the germline V gene.

The chain links TRBV2 to TRBJ1-1, with D possibly being TRBD1 (6 bases). The CDR3 loop spans 13 amino acids. CDR1 is SNHLY, CDR2 FYNNEI, per germline. V lost 5 bases and J lost 5, with 12 bases in between. CDR3 sequence: CASSSNRDTEAFF. In DNA, the CDR3 is TGTGCCAGCAGTTCTAACAGGGATACTGAAGCTTTCTTT.

Comments on this clone: This CDR3 is also generated by other DNA sequences in the sample. The chain couples TRBV27 to TRBJ2-7, with D tentatively TRBD1 (5 bases). V dropped 4 bases and J dropped 1 base, with 8 bases sitting between them. CDR3 length equals 13 residues. The germline V gene encodes CDR1 MNHEY and CDR2 SMNVEV (reference sequence). CDR3 in amino acids: CASSYTGSYEQYF. As DNA, the CDR3 is TGTGCCAGCAGTTATACAGGATCCTACGAGCAGTACTTC.

The J gene is TRBJ2-1, the V gene TRBV4-3; 10 bases match TRBD1. Germline V gene data show CDR1 as LGHNA and CDR2 as YSLEER. This CDR3 is 15 amino acids long. The trim removed 1 base at V and 3 bases at J, leaving 0 bases unmatched. The CDR3 DNA reads as TGCGCCAGCAGCCAAGGGACAGGGGGCTACAATGAGCAGTTCTTC. Translation: CASSQGTGGYNEQFF.

The J gene is TRBJ1-1, the V gene TRBV5-8; D is possibly TRBD1 (5 bases). This CDR3 contains 18 residues. V lost 4 bases and J lost 4, with 26 bases in between. Germline V gene data show CDR1 as SGHTS and CDR2 as YDEGEE. The CDR3 DNA reads as TGTGCCAGCAGCCACACGCAGGGCGTTGGGGAAAAGAGCACTGAAGCTTTCTTT. Its translation is CASSHTQGVGEKSTEAFF.

This chain uses TRBV2 with TRBJ2-1; 11 bases line up with TRBD2. There are 18 residues in the CDR3. With V trimmed by 1 base and J by 4 bases, 9 bases remained unmatched. Looked up from germline, CDR1 is SNHLY and CDR2 is FYNNEI. CDR3 region: CASSEGTSGGILYNEQFF. The CDR3 DNA reads TGTGCCAGCAGTGAAGGCACTAGCGGGGGAATCTTATACAATGAGCAGTTCTTC.

The chain carries TRBV23-1 and TRBJ2-3; 9 positions agree with TRBD2. TRBV23-1 is flagged as an ORF with uncertain function. J lost 2 bases, V lost 1 base, and 13 bases had no gene match. The CDR3 sequence is 19 residues long. As DNA, the CDR3 is TGCGCCAGCAGTCAATTAGGACTAGCGACAAACCACAACACAGATACGCAGTATTTT. Protein sequence: CASSQLGLATNHNTDTQYF.

This clone was counted a single time. In DNA form, the CDR3 reads TGTGCCAGCAGTTCTATAGCGGGAAGCTCCTACAATGAGCAGTTCTTC. Its translation: CASSSIAGSSYNEQFF. V gene TRBV7-2 combines with J gene TRBJ2-1; 8 nucleotides line up with TRBD2. Germline CDR1 SGHTA, CDR2 FQGNSA. V shed 6 bases and J 0 bases; nucleotides not matched to a gene: 7. This CDR3 is built from 16 residues. The full variable domain, with the rest looked up from reference TRBV7-2 and TRBJ2-1, is GAGVSQSPSNKVTEKGKDVELRCDPISGHTALYWYRQSLGQGLEFLIYFQGNSAPDKSGLPSDRFSAERTGGSVSTLTIQRTQQEDSAVYLCASSSIAGSSYNEQFFGPGTRLTVL.

The chain employs TRBV10-3 and TRBJ1-2; 7 positions match TRBD1. CDR3 length: 13 residues. V trimming: 7 bases; J trimming: 5 bases; junction bases outside the gene matches: 7. Germline CDR1 reads ENHRY; CDR2 reads SYGVKD. CDR3 coding DNA: TGTGCCATCAAGGGGGCCCAGGGGTATGGCTACACCTTC. It codes for CAIKGAQGYGYTF.

The rearrangement uses TRBV7-9 and TRBJ2-7; D possibly corresponds to TRBD2 (6 bases). Germline values: CDR1 SEHNR, CDR2 FQNEAQ (reference sequence). This CDR3 has 13 residues. The V and J ends lost 0 bases and 8 bases respectively, with 11 bases between them. The CDR3 DNA is TGTGCCAGCAGCTTAGCGGGGGGACGAAAGCAGTACTTC. Translating gives CASSLAGGRKQYF.

This chain uses TRBV11-2 with TRBJ2-7, with D hard to call. CDR1 and CDR2 from the germline V gene are SGHAT and FQNNGV. The CDR3 has 13 amino acids. The ends were cut back, 6 bases at V and 3 bases at J, with 12 bases in the middle. Written as DNA, the CDR3 is TGTGCCAGCAGACAAAGTGCGGACTACGAGCAGTACTTC. Translating it yields CASRQSADYEQYF.

V and J are TRBV27 and TRBJ2-1; TRBD1 is a possible D gene (5 bases). V gave up 6 bases and J gave up 11 bases, with 14 bases separating them. CDR1 MNHEY and CDR2 SMNVEV come from the germline V gene (reference sequence). This CDR3 region has 12 residues. This chain's CDR3 is CASSTGPRQQFF. The DNA for the CDR3 is TGTGCCAGCAGCACAGGTCCTCGCCAGCAGTTCTTC.

The rearrangement links TRBV19 to TRBJ2-1, with TRBD2 matching over 9 bases. The germline V gene encodes CDR1 LNHDA and CDR2 SQIVND (reference sequence). V trimming: 3 bases; J trimming: 9 bases; junction bases outside the gene matches: 12. This CDR3 comprises 16 residues. DNA for the CDR3: TGTGCCAGTAGTATCTTGCCCGGGACTAGCTTGTTTGAGCAGTTCTTC. Protein product: CASSILPGTSLFEQFF.

V is TRBV7-9 and J is TRBJ1-1; no firm D call. Germline V gene sequence: CDR1 SEHNR, CDR2 FQNEAQ (reference sequence). The CDR3 is 13 residues long. Trimming took 10 bases from V and 2 from J, leaving 14 bases between them. The CDR3, as DNA: TGTGCCACCACGGGAGGAGTTAACACTGAAGCTTTCTTT. Its translation is CATTGGVNTEAFF. Complete variable domain (other parts from reference TRBV7-9 and TRBJ1-1): DTGVSQNPRHKITKRGQNVTFRCDPISEHNRLYWYRQTLGQGPEFLTYFQNEAQLEKSRLLSDRFSAERPKGSFSTLEIQRTEQGDSAMYLCATTGGVNTEAFFGQGTRLTVV.

This rearrangement joins TRBV28 to TRBJ1-2, with a weak D call TRBD1 (6 bases). The V gene's germline CDR1 is MDHEN and CDR2 SYDVKM. The CDR3 covers 12 residues. The V gene lost 6 bases and the J gene lost 8 bases, with 13 bases spanning the gap. CDR3 nucleotides: TGTGCCAGCAGCACTCAGGGGATCGGCTACACCTTC. Translating it yields CASSTQGIGYTF.

This clone was found once. V is TRBV4-1 and J is TRBJ2-7; D perhaps matches TRBD1 (5 bases). Per germline, CDR1 MGHRA and CDR2 YSYEKL. CDR3 length: 13 residues. Trimming pared 6 bases from V and 1 base from J, leaving 10 bases between. For the CDR3, the DNA is TGCGCCAGCAGGAGTACAGGTTCCTACGAGCAGTACTTC. It translates to CASRSTGSYEQYF.